A selection of T cell receptor beta chains follows, all from one sample in a study of regulatory T cells in long-lasting Graves disease. TCRdb processed the multiplex PCR reads anew with MiXCR; each CDR3 protein has one entry. The data contain 400,000 to 500,000 distinct CDR3 sequences, around a fifth of them seen just once; the ten biggest clones take up more than 6%. The sample in question was peripheral blood mononuclear cells (PBMCs), obtained when the disease was refractory, from a patient treated with antithyroid drugs. The receptors were gathered from a female donor with Graves disease. CDR3s include the opening cysteine and the closing phenylalanine or tryptophan. The order of the fields is clone size, V gene, D gene, J gene, CDR3 DNA, CDR3 protein. A D gene is named only where the DNA matches it firmly. Clone size is shown for a subset of rows, as once, few, many or a class of expanded clone.

>many|TRBV7-9|TRBD1|TRBJ2-4
TGTGCCAGCAGCGCAGGGACAGGACAAGCCAAAAACATTCAGTACTTC
CASSAGTGQAKNIQYF
>many|TRBV12-3/TRBV12-4|TRBD2|TRBJ2-7
TGTGCCAGCAGTTTACTAGCGGGAGTCGAGCAGTACTTC
CASSLLAGVEQYF
>few|TRBV20-1|-|TRBJ1-2
TGCAGTGCTAGAGATCCGGGGGGGGGGATAAGGGATGGCTACACCTTC
CSARDPGGGIRDGYTF
>-|TRBV7-9|TRBD1|TRBJ2-7
TGTGGGAAACAGGGGGCTATTTTCGAGCAGTACTTC
CGKQGAIFEQYF
>few|TRBV2|TRBD1|TRBJ1-5
TGTGCCAGCAGCCAGTGGGACAGCTATCAGCCCCAGCATTTT
CASSQWDSYQPQHF
>many|TRBV7-9|-|TRBJ2-7
TGTGCCAGCAGCTTAACCAGGGGAAGTAACGAGCAGTACTTC
CASSLTRGSNEQYF
>many|TRBV29-1|-|TRBJ1-1
TGCAGCGTAAAACAGGCCCTTCACACTGAAGCTTTCTTT
CSVKQALHTEAFF
>many|TRBV29-1|-|TRBJ2-7
TGCAGCGTTGTGGTGGGCCCCTACGAGCAGTACTTC
CSVVVGPYEQYF
>many|TRBV14|-|TRBJ2-7
TGTGCCAGCAGCCACGCTTACGAGCAGTACTTC
CASSHAYEQYF
>few|TRBV13|-|TRBJ1-6
TGTGCCAGCAGCCCGACGGGGCACTCCTATAATTCACCCCTCCACTTT
CASSPTGHSYNSPLHF
>many|TRBV7-9|-|TRBJ2-7
TGTGCCAGCAGCCCACCGGCCTCGACCTACGAGCAGTACTTC
CASSPPASTYEQYF
>many|TRBV7-2|-|TRBJ1-1
TGTGCCAGCAGCCCAATGACGGGCCACTGGAACACTGAAGCTTTCTTT
CASSPMTGHWNTEAFF
>many|TRBV6-5|TRBD1|TRBJ1-1
TGTGCCAGCAGTTACTCGATTTCAGGGGGCGCAGGCACTGAAGCTTTCTTT
CASSYSISGGAGTEAFF
>many|TRBV28|TRBD1|TRBJ1-2
TGTGCCAGCAGTAACCCGGGACAGGGTGGCGGCTACACCTTC
CASSNPGQGGGYTF
>few|TRBV7-2|-|TRBJ1-6
TGTGCCAGCACCCCAGCCGTGGGTTCACCCCTCCACTTT
CASTPAVGSPLHF
>many|TRBV2|TRBD2|TRBJ2-5
TGTGCCAGCAGTGAAGGACTGTGGGGGCTAGCGGGGGAGACCCAGTACTTC
CASSEGLWGLAGETQYF
>few|TRBV14|TRBD1|TRBJ1-2
TGTGCCAGCAGCCTCACAGGGGGCCTCATCTATGGCTACACCTTC
CASSLTGGLIYGYTF
>-|TRBV7-9|-|TRBJ2-4
TGTGCCAGCAGCTTAGGGGGGCTACTAATAGCCAAAAACATTCAGTACTTC
CASSLGGLLIAKNIQYF
>few|TRBV7-2|-|TRBJ1-4
TGTGCCAGCAGCTCGGGACAAGTCAATGAAAAACTGTTTTTT
CASSSGQVNEKLFF
>-|TRBV4-3|-|TRBJ2-7
TGCGCCAGCAGCCGTGGACTATTACCCTACGAGCAGTACTTC
CASSRGLLPYEQYF
>many|TRBV7-3|-|TRBJ1-1
TGTGCCAGCAGCCCATCCGACAGGACCAGAGGCACTGAAGCTTTCTTT
CASSPSDRTRGTEAFF
>-|TRBV27|-|TRBJ2-7
TGTGCCAGCAGACGGGGGCTAGGCTACGAGCAGTACTTC
CASRRGLGYEQYF
>-|TRBV20-1|TRBD2|TRBJ2-7
TGCAGTGCTAGGAGCGGGGTTACCTACGAGCAGTACTTC
CSARSGVTYEQYF
>many|TRBV12-3/TRBV12-4|-|TRBJ1-2
TGTGCCAGCAGTTTATTGGTAGGGGGAAGCTACACCTTC
CASSLLVGGSYTF
>many|TRBV3-1|-|TRBJ2-5
TGTGCCAGCAGCCAAGACGCCTCCCGTCGGGGGGAGACCCAGTACTTC
CASSQDASRRGETQYF
>many|TRBV12-3/TRBV12-4|-|TRBJ2-7
TGTGCCAGCAGTTTTGAGGGGGTAATCTACGAGCAGTACTTC
CASSFEGVIYEQYF
>once|TRBV5-4|-|TRBJ2-7
TGTGCCAGCAGCTTGGATGTCGGATCCGGTTACGAGCAGTACTTC
CASSLDVGSGYEQYF
>-|TRBV5-6|-|TRBJ1-5
TGTGCCAGCAGCTTGTTCAGCCGCAATCAGCCCCAGCATTTT
CASSLFSRNQPQHF
>many|TRBV28|-|TRBJ2-7
TGTGCCAGCCAGGGTTATTCCTACGAGCAGTACTTC
CASQGYSYEQYF
>-|TRBV5-6|TRBD1|TRBJ2-7
TGTGCCAGCAGCCGCCCTGTGGACAGGGGATTCCACGAGCAGTACTTC
CASSRPVDRGFHEQYF
>-|TRBV19|-|TRBJ1-1
TGTGCCAGTAGTATAGTATCCGGAGGGAGGACCCCTGAAGCTTTCTTT
CASSIVSGGRTPEAFF
>-|TRBV6-1|-|TRBJ2-6
TGTGCCAGCAGACCAGGAGACTCTGGGGCCAACGTCCCGACTTTC
CASRPGDSGANVPTF
>-|TRBV28|TRBD1|TRBJ2-7
TGTGCCACAACCGGACAGGGAGAGCAGTACTTC
CATTGQGEQYF
>-|TRBV3-1|-|TRBJ1-1
TGTGCCAGCAGCCAAGAGGTGAACACTGAAGCTTTCTTT
CASSQEVNTEAFF
>many|TRBV20-1|-|TRBJ2-5
TGCAGTGCTGCCCAAGCTGGGGGGCAAGAGACCCAGTACTTC
CSAAQAGGQETQYF
>many|TRBV28|TRBD1|TRBJ1-6
TGTGCCAGCAGTACCCCACGACAGGGAGATAATTCACCCCTCCACTTT
CASSTPRQGDNSPLHF
>-|TRBV29-1|-|TRBJ2-5
TGCAGCGTTGATATAGGGGGTACGGAAGAGACCCAGTACTTC
CSVDIGGTEETQYF
>-|TRBV28|-|TRBJ2-2
TGTGCCAGCAGTTTAAGGAGGGGCGCCACCGGGGAGCTGTTTTTT
CASSLRRGATGELFF
>many|TRBV20-1|TRBD1|TRBJ1-5
TGCAGTGCCCATACAGGGGGCGCGCATCAGCCCCAGCATTTT
CSAHTGGAHQPQHF
>-|TRBV7-6|-|TRBJ2-2
TGTGCCAGCAGCCCCACAGAGGTTCTTGTCACCGGGGAGCTGTTTTTT
CASSPTEVLVTGELFF
>many|TRBV12-3/TRBV12-4|-|TRBJ2-7
TGTGCCAGCAGCCGGGGACAATACGAGCAGTACTTC
CASSRGQYEQYF
>few|TRBV3-1|-|TRBJ2-2
TGTGCCAGCAGCCAAGGAGGGCCCGGGGAGCTGTTTTTT
CASSQGGPGELFF
>-|TRBV20-1|TRBD1|TRBJ2-7
TGCAGTGCTAGAGATCGGTCAGGGGGATCTCTCTACGAGCAGTACTTC
CSARDRSGGSLYEQYF
>-|TRBV30|-|TRBJ1-4
TGTGCCTGGTTTCTCGGTGGGCAACTGTTTTTT
CAWFLGGQLFF
>many|TRBV11-2|-|TRBJ2-7
TGTGCCAGCAGCGTCACCCCCTACGAGCAGTACTTC
CASSVTPYEQYF
>-|TRBV5-5|-|TRBJ1-2
TGTGCCAGCAGCTCGGAAATTGTCGTTGTGGGGCGCCAAGGAGGTGGCTACACCTTC
CASSSEIVVVGRQGGGYTF
>few|TRBV7-8|TRBD2|TRBJ2-1
TGTGCCAGCAGCCCCACTCTGGGGACTAGCGGGACCTCCTCCTACAATGAGCAGTTCTTC
CASSPTLGTSGTSSYNEQFF
>many|TRBV12-3/TRBV12-4|TRBD1|TRBJ1-2
TGTGCCAGCAGTTTAAGGCCTCGGACAGGGGGCGAAGGCTACACCTTC
CASSLRPRTGGEGYTF
>few|TRBV5-6|TRBD1|TRBJ1-2
TGTGCCAGCAACGGGGGACAGAACTATGGCTACACCTTC
CASNGGQNYGYTF
>few|TRBV12-3/TRBV12-4|TRBD1|TRBJ1-3
TGTGCCAGCAGCCTAGCAGGGGGCAGCTCTGGAAACACCATATATTTT
CASSLAGGSSGNTIYF
>many|TRBV7-6|-|TRBJ2-7
TGTGCCAGCAGCTTAGCTCCGGCCTCCTACGAGCAGTACTTC
CASSLAPASYEQYF
>few|TRBV5-1|-|TRBJ1-1
TGCGCCAGCAGCTTGCCATGGGGGCAAGGAGGGAACACTGAAGCTTTCTTT
CASSLPWGQGGNTEAFF
>many|TRBV6-1|-|TRBJ2-7
TGTGCCAGCAGCGTATCCCGGTTGGGGTCCTACGAGCAGTACTTC
CASSVSRLGSYEQYF
>-|TRBV5-8|-|TRBJ1-5
TGTGCCAGCAGCATGGTAGGACAGCCACATCAGCCCCAGCATTTT
CASSMVGQPHQPQHF
>-|TRBV7-3|-|TRBJ2-1
TGTGCCAGCTCGCGCTCCCTCTCCTACAATGAGCAGTTCTTC
CASSRSLSYNEQFF
>many|TRBV7-9|-|TRBJ2-7
TGTGCCAGCAGCGAAGCAGGGGCCGAGCAGTACTTC
CASSEAGAEQYF
>many|TRBV28|-|TRBJ1-1
TGTGCCAGCAGTTTAGGAGGGGGATATATTAACACTGAAGCTTTCTTT
CASSLGGGYINTEAFF